This TCR beta chain was sequenced in a study of T cell repertoires in cytomegalovirus infection. Overall study context: Both a matching HLA type and CMV infection were indicated by public TCR beta signatures. Regarding the study as a whole: Across the ex vivo response, the dominant clonotypes were HLA-C-restricted CMV-specific TCR beta clonotypes.

Germline V gives CDR1 MDHEN, CDR2 SYDVKM. The CDR3 is 18 amino acids. Trimming took off 3 bases at V and 0 bases at J, with 20 bases between the two ends. Each CDR3 protein gets one entry after TCRdb re-called the reads with MiXCR. The sample shows some 600,000 distinct CDR3 sequences, approximately 24% of them seen only once. A few counts support this clonotype. Its antigen is undetermined. The V call is TRBV28, the J call TRBJ1-1; tentative D call: TRBD1 (6 bases). Sequences were obtained from CD8+ T cells from PBMCs. This TCR was recovered from a human donor in good health (CMV status not recorded). Some clones in this sample may be carry-over from other donors' samples. The chain's CDR3 is CASSFYRGSQGMNTEAFF. CDR3 DNA: TGTGCCAGCAGTTTCTATAGGGGGTCTCAGGGAATGAACACTGAAGCTTTCTTT.